This T cell receptor (beta chain) was identified in a study of cytomegalovirus exposure and HLA in healthy donors. Study-wide points: The study listed approximately 160 cytomegalovirus-associated TCR beta chains. The authors later found HLA-associated TCR beta chains more clonally expanded than equally common others.

Comments on this clone: Its specificity is unknown.

The CDR3 extends over 16 amino acids. Unmatched junction bases numbered 3, after V lost 5 bases and J lost 4 bases. Germline CDR1 is PRHDT and CDR2 is FYEKMQ (reference sequence). In the PCR, 60 Vbeta and 13 Jbeta primers were used. Sequencing was performed with immunoSEQ multiplex PCR; in TCRdb, only in-frame clones are kept and a portion is missing. This sample has about 83,000 clones, with around 76% found just once. This TCR was sampled from a man between 18 and 35 years old in good health and CMV-seropositive. The V call is TRBV13, the J call TRBJ2-1; 15 bases fit TRBD2. The source material was PBMCs. The CDR3 DNA reads TGTGCCAGCAGCAGCGGACTAGCGGGAGGGTACAATGAGCAGTTCTTC. As protein: CASSSGLAGGYNEQFF.